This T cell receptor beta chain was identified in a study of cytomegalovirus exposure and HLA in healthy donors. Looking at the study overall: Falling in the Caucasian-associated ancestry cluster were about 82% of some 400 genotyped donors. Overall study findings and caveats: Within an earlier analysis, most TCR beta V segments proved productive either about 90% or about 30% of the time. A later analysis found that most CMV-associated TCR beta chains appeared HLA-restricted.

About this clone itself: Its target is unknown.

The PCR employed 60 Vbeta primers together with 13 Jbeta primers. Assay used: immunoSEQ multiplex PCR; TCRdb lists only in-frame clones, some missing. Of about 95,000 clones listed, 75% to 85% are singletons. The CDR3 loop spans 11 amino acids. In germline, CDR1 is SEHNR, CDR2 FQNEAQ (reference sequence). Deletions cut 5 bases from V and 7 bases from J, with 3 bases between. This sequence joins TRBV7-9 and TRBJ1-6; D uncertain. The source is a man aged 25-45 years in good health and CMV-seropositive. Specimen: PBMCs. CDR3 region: CASSINSPLHF. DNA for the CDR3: TGTGCCAGCAGCATAAATTCACCCCTCCACTTT.